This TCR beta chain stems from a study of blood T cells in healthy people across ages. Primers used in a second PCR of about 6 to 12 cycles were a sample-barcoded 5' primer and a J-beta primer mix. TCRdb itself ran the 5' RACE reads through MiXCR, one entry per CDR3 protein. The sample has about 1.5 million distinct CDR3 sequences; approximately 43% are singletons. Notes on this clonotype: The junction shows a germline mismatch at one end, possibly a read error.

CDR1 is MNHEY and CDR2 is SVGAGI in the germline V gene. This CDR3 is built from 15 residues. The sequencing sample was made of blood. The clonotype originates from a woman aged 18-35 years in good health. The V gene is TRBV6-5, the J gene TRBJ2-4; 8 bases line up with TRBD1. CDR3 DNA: TGTGCGAGCAGAAAGGACAGGGCTGCCAAAAACATTCAGTACTTC. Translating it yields CASRKDRAAKNIQYF.